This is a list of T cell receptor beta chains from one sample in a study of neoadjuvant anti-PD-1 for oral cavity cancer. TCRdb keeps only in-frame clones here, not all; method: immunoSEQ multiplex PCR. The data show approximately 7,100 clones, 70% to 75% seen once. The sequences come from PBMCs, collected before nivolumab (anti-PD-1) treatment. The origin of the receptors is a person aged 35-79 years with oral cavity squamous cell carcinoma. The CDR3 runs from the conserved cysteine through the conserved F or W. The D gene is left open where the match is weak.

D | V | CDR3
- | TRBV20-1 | CSARGGYEQYF
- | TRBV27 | CASAPRMLRSTVTQYF